This TCR beta chain emerged from a study of technical replicates of blood from a handful of donors. The CDR3 spans 12 residues. V lost 4 bases and J lost 7, with 10 bases in between. Germline CDR1 is SQVTM and CDR2 is ANQGSEA. Clones were sequenced by immunoSEQ multiplex PCR, and TCRdb holds only the in-frame ones, with some missing. Among tens of thousands of clones listed, approximately 94% were seen once. The sample consisted of T cells isolated from PBMCs. The rearrangement links TRBV29-1 to TRBJ1-4, with D hard to call. The receptor's source is a human donor in good health. Here the CDR3 DNA reads TGCAGCGTTGCTAGGGAGAGTGAAAAACTGTTTTTT. Translation: CSVARESEKLFF.